The 10 T cell receptor beta chains below all came from one sample that was sequenced in a study of molecular identifiers for immune sequencing clone quantification. TCRdb recomputed calls from the PCR reads with MiXCR, one row per CDR3 protein. The sample holds about 640,000 distinct CDR3 sequences, just under 20% seen once. Sample: naive CD8+ T cells from blood, with Jurkat cell RNA spiked in. Subset defined: FACS-sorted CD8+CD4-CCR7+CD45RA+ naive T cells. The source of these receptors is a human donor in good health. Some libraries in this study had Jurkat cell RNA spiked in.

The chain joins TRBV7-9 to TRBJ2-3; 9 positions agree with TRBD2. CDR3 size: 17 residues. V shed 7 bases and J 1 base; nucleotides not matched to a gene: 12. CDR1 SEHNR and CDR2 FQNEAQ come from the germline V gene (reference sequence). In DNA, the CDR3 is TGTGCCAGCACGCCCGACACTAGCGGGCTACGCACAGATACGCAGTATTTT. Its translation: CASTPDTSGLRTDTQYF.

This clonotype occurred many times. The chain's CDR3 is CASRNGTADNEQFF. CDR3 bases: TGTGCCAGCAGAAACGGGACAGCGGATAATGAGCAGTTCTTC. The V gene is TRBV12-3 or TRBV12-4, the J gene TRBJ2-1, with 7 bases aligning to TRBD1. The ends lost 6 bases at V and 7 bases at J; junction bases unmatched: 9. This CDR3 is built from 14 residues.

This clonotype occurred many times. The chain recombines TRBV9 with TRBJ2-3, with unresolved D. V lost 7 bases, J lost 2 bases, and 11 bases lay in between. CDR1 is SGDLS, CDR2 YYNGEE, per germline. The CDR3 is 13 residues long. The CDR3 reads CASADTDTDTQYF. CDR3 bases: TGTGCCAGCGCGGATACAGACACAGATACGCAGTATTTT.

This clonotype came up many times. The V gene is TRBV10-3, the J gene TRBJ2-4; D not certain. Germline CDR1 ENHRY, CDR2 SYGVKD. Deletions cut 0 bases from V and 8 bases from J, with 14 bases between. This CDR3 has 15 amino acids. The CDR3 is CAISESSPSLDIQYF. The CDR3 bases are TGTGCCATCAGTGAGTCTAGCCCTTCCTTAGACATTCAGTACTTC.

This clonotype appeared a few times. V gene TRBV20-1 combines with J gene TRBJ1-2; D is uncertain. This CDR3 comprises 13 residues. Germline lookup yields CDR1 DFQATT and CDR2 SNEGSKA (reference sequence). Trimming took 6 bases from V and 0 from J, leaving 11 bases between them. The CDR3 loop reads CSADGITNYGYTF. In DNA form, the CDR3 reads TGCAGTGCGGACGGAATTACTAACTATGGCTACACCTTC.

This clonotype was seen once. This may be a read error: a much more frequent sequence differs by one nucleotide. V and J are TRBV7-9 and TRBJ1-5; unclear D gene. This CDR3 contains 14 residues. CDR1 is SEHNR, CDR2 FQNEAQ, per germline (reference sequence). The V gene lost 5 bases and the J gene lost 9 bases, with 17 bases spanning the gap. This chain's CDR3 is CASSQGQLYRPQHF. The CDR3 DNA is TGTGCCAGCAGCCAAGGGCAGCTTTATCGGCCCCAGCATTTT.

The table lists this clonotype with many counts. The rearrangement uses TRBV5-5 and TRBJ2-7; 9 bases fit TRBD1. The junction had 10 bases not matched to a gene; V was cut back by 3 bases and J by 6 bases. Per germline, CDR1 SGHKS and CDR2 YYEKEE (reference sequence). This CDR3 spans 15 amino acids. In nucleotides, the CDR3 is TGTGCCAGCAGCTGGACCGGGACAGGGCCCCCCGAGCAGTACTTC. It specifies CASSWTGTGPPEQYF.

This clonotype was counted between two and nine times. The V call is TRBV3-1, the J call TRBJ2-7, with unresolved D. Trimming left V 0 bases short and J 3 bases short, with 9 bases between. There are 14 residues in the CDR3. From germline, CDR1 is LGHDT and CDR2 YNNKEL (reference sequence). The CDR3 DNA reads as TGTGCCAGCAGCCAAGAGTTGCGGAACTACGAGCAGTACTTC. It codes for CASSQELRNYEQYF.

In its sample, this clonotype was seen many times. The J gene is TRBJ2-2, the V gene TRBV13; 8 positions match TRBD1. Germline V gene sequence: CDR1 PRHDT, CDR2 FYEKMQ (reference sequence). This CDR3 contains 14 residues. V lost 8 bases to trimming and J lost 3 bases; unmatched junction nucleotides: 5. The CDR3 DNA follows: TGTGCCAGCGTGCAGGGGGCATACACCGGGGAGCTGTTTTTT. Its protein is CASVQGAYTGELFF.

To note about this clonotype: A much larger clone differs by one base, so this may be a read error. In this CDR3 the conserved last residue, phenylalanine or tryptophan, is missing, so a read error is likely. The chain recombines TRBV9 with TRBJ2-3; possibly TRBD1 for D (5 bases). V dropped 0 bases and J dropped 2 bases, with 10 bases sitting between them. The germline CDR1 and CDR2 sequences are SGDLS and YYNGEE. This CDR3 has 15 residues. CDR3 nucleotide sequence: TGTGCCAGCAGCGTAGCTGGGGCAACCACAGATACGCAGTATCTT. Protein sequence: CASSVAGATTDTQYL.